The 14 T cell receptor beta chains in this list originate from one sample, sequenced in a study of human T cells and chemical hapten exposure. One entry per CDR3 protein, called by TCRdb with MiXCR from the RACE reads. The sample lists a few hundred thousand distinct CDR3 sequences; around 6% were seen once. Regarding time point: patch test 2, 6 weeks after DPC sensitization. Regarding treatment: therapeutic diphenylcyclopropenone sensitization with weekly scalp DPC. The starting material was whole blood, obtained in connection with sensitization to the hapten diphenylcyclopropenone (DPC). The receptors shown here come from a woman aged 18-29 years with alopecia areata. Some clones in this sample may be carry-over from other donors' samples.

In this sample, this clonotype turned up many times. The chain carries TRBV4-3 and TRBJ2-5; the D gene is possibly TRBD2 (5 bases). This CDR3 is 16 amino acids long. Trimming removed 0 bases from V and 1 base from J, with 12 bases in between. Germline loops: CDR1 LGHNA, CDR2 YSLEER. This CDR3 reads CASSQDGAGTQETQYF. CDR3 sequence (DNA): TGCGCCAGCAGCCAAGACGGCGCGGGTACCCAAGAGACCCAGTACTTC.

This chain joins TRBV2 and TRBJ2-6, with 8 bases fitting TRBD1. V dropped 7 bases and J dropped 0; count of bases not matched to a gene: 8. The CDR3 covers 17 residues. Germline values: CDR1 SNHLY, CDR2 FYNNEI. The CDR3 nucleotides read TGTGCCAGCACTCCGGGACAGGACCACTCTGGGGCCAACGTCCTGACTTTC. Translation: CASTPGQDHSGANVLTF.

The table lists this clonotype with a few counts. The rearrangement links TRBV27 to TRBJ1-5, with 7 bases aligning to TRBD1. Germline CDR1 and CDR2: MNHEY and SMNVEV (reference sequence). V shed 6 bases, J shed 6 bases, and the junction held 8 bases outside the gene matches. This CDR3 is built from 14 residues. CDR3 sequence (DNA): TGTGCCAGCAGCCTCACTAACAGGGGTCAGCCCCAGCATTTT. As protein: CASSLTNRGQPQHF.

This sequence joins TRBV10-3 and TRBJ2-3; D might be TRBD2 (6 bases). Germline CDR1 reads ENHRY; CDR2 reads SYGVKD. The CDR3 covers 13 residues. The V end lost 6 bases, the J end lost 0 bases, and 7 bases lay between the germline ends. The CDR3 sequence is CAIREGSTDTQYF. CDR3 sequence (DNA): TGTGCCATCAGGGAGGGGAGCACAGATACGCAGTATTTT.

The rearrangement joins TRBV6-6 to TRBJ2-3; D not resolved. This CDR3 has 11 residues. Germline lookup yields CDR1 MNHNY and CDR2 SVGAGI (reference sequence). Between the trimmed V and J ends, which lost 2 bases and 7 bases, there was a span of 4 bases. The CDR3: CASSYGYTQYF. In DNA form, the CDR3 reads TGTGCCAGCAGTTACGGGTATACGCAGTATTTT.

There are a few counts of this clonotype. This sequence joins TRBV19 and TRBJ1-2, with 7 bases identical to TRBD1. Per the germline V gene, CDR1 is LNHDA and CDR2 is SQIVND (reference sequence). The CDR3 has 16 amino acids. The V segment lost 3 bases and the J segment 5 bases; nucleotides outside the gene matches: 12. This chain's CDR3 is CASSIRRGQNTYGYTF. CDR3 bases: TGTGCCAGTAGTATCCGACGGGGACAGAACACTTATGGCTACACCTTC.

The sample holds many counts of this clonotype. In nucleotides, the CDR3 is TGCAGTGCACCCAAACAGGGCCTGGAGACACCCCTCCACTTT. Translation gives CSAPKQGLETPLHF. The chain recombines TRBV20-1 with TRBJ1-6; D may be TRBD1 (6 bases). Germline-derived CDR1 and CDR2 are DFQATT and SNEGSKA (reference sequence). The CDR3 length is 14 residues. The V end lost 6 bases, the J end lost 11 bases, and 20 bases lay between the germline ends.

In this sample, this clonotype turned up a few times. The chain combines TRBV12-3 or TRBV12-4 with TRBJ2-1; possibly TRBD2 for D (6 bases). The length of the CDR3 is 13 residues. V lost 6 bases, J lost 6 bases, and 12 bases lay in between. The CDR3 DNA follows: TGTGCCAGCAGATCCAGCGGGCCCAATGAGCAGTTCTTC. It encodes CASRSSGPNEQFF.

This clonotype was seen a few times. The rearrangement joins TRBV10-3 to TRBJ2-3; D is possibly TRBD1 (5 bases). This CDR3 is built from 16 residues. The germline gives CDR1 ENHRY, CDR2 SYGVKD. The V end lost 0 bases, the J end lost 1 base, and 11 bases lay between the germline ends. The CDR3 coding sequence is TGTGCCATCAGTGAGTCTGGGGCTGGGGGCACAGATACGCAGTATTTT. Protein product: CAISESGAGGTDTQYF.

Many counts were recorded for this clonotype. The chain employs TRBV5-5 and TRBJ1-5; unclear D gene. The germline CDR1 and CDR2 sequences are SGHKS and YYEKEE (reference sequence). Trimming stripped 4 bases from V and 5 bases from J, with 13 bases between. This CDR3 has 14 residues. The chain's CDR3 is CASSPTLFDQPQHF. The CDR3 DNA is TGTGCCAGCAGCCCGACACTTTTTGATCAGCCCCAGCATTTT.

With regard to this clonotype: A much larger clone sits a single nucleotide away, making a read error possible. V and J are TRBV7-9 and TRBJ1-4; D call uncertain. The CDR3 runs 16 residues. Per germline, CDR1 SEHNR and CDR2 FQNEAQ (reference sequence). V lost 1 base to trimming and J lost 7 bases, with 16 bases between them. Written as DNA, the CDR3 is TGTGCCAGCAGCTTAGATGGTCTAAAACTGAGTGAAAAACTGTTTTTT. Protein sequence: CASSLDGLKLSEKLFF.

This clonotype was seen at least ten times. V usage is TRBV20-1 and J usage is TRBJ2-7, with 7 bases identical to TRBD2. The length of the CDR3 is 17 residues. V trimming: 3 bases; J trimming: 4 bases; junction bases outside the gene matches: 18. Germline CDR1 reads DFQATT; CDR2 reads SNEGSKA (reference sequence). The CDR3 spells CSASSRARRAGGYEQYF. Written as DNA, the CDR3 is TGCAGTGCTAGCTCAAGGGCTCGTCGAGCCGGGGGGTACGAGCAGTACTTC.

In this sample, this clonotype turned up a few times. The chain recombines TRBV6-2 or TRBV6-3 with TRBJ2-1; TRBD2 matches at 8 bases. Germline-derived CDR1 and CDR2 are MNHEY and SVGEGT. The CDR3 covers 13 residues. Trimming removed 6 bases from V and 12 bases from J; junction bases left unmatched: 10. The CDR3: CASRQGLGPRQFF. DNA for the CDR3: TGTGCCAGCAGGCAGGGACTAGGTCCCCGGCAGTTCTTC.

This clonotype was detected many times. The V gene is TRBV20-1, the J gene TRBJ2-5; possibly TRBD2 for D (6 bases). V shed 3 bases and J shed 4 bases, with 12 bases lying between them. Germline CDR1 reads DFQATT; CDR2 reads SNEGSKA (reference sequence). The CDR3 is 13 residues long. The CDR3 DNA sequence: TGCAGTGCTAGCGGGGGTTGGAGAGAGACCCAGTACTTC. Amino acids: CSASGGWRETQYF.